This is a list of T cell receptor beta chains from one sample in a study of shared clonotypes between healthy human individuals. Here immunoSEQ multiplex PCR was the method, and the copy in TCRdb shows in-frame clones only, minus some. The repertoire includes roughly 2.4 million clones, approximately 96% of them detected once, and less than 0.15% sits in the top ten. Material: naive CD4+ T cells sorted from blood. These receptors came from a young man in good health. Both conserved end residues are trimmed from each CDR3. Clone size is shown for a subset of rows, as once, few, many or a class of expanded clone.

>TRBV6-1|-
ASSEWGGNSPLH
>TRBV5-1|-
ASSLEPSKSQETQY
>TRBV21-1|-
ASTLGRRANSNQPQH
>TRBV5-4|-
ASSSGTSGYNEQF
>TRBV20-1|-
SGGGDQPQH
>TRBV30|-
AGLPSRGYYGYT
>TRBV5-1|once
ASSPGPGSNQPQH
>TRBV29-1|-
SVSRGAQETQY
>TRBV5-1|-
ASSLVVFDEQY
>TRBV21-1|-
ASSEDRWAYEQY
>TRBV7-8|few
ASSPSNTGELF
>TRBV30|-
AWTGSGYEQY
>TRBV18|-
ASSERAATEAF
>TRBV6-6|-
ASRGGGIRSEQY
>TRBV7-2|-
ASSLGPGDSGNTIY
>TRBV10-3|-
AIRGTGTDYEQY
>TRBV7-2|-
ASSRADQPQH
>TRBV12-5|-
ASALSGGGYGYT
>TRBV18|-
ASSLSTGGNEQY
>TRBV29-1|-
SGGNSGSLTPGTDTQY
>TRBV5-1|-
ASSPPSGYYNEQF
>TRBV2|-
ASSPGQGYTGELF
>TRBV5-1|-
ASSESNYGYT
>TRBV6-5|once
ASSNSPRGGEQY
>TRBV7-9|-
ASSSQSGTSGGNTGELF